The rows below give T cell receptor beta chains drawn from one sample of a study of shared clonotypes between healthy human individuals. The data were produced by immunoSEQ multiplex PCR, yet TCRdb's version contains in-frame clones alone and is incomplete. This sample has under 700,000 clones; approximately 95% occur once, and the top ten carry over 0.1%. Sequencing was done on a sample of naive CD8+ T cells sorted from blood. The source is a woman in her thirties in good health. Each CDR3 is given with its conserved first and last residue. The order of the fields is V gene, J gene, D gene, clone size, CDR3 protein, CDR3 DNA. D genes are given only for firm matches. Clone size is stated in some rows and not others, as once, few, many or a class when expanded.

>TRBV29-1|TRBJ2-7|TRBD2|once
CSGILAGDDYEQYF
TGCAGCGGGATTCTAGCGGGAGATGACTACGAGCAGTACTTC
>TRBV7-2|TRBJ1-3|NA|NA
CASSLGLVQINTIYF
TGTGCCAGCAGCTTAGGGCTAGTACAGATAAACACCATATATTTT
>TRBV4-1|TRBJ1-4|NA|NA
CASSQEGATNEKLFF
TGCGCCAGCAGCCAAGAAGGAGCAACTAATGAAAAACTGTTTTTT
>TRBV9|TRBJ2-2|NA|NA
CASSVGRSVQAGGELFF
TGTGCCAGCAGCGTAGGCAGGAGTGTACAGGCAGGCGGGGAGCTGTTTTTT
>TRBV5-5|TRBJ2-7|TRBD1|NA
CASSLGDRDNEQYF
TGTGCCAGCAGCTTGGGGGACAGGGACAACGAGCAGTACTTC
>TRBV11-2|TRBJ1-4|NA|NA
CASSPRVEATNEKLFF
TGTGCCAGCAGCCCCCGTGTGGAAGCAACTAATGAAAAACTGTTTTTT
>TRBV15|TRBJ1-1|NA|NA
CATSQGFEDTEAFF
TGTGCCACCAGCCAGGGTTTTGAGGACACTGAAGCTTTCTTT
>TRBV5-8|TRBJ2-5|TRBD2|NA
CASSPTSGRGETQYF
TGTGCCAGCAGCCCCACTAGCGGGAGAGGGGAGACCCAGTACTTC
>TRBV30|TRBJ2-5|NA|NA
CAWGHLLEYQETQYF
TGTGCCTGGGGCCATCTACTCGAGTACCAAGAGACCCAGTACTTC
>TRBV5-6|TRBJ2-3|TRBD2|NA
CASSLTSDYTDTQYF
TGTGCCAGCAGCTTGACTAGCGATTACACAGATACGCAGTATTTT
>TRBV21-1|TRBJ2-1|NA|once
CASSRLTSGSAYNEQFF
TGTGCCAGCAGCAGGCTGACTAGCGGGAGCGCCTACAATGAGCAGTTCTTC
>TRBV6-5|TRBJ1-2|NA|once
CASRPTGQLQYGYTF
TGTGCCAGCAGACCAACCGGACAGCTGCAGTATGGCTACACCTTC
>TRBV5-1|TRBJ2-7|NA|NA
CASSPDRYSYEQYF
TGCGCCAGCAGCCCCGACAGGTACTCCTACGAGCAGTACTTC